This T cell receptor beta chain appears in the sequencing data of a study of CD8 T cells in Susac syndrome. CDR3 size: 19 residues. V shed 0 bases and J shed 1 base, with 24 bases lying between them. Germline values: CDR1 DFQATT, CDR2 SNEGSKA (reference sequence). Only one count was recorded for this clonotype. With random hexamers, roughly 0.45 to 1 ug RNA was reverse transcribed. Across 54 Vbeta and 13 Jbeta, immunoSEQ multiplex PCR amplified TCR beta CDR3. MiXCR, run by TCRdb on the immunoSEQ multiplex PCR reads, gives a single entry per CDR3 protein. The repertoire holds 130,000 or so distinct CDR3 sequences, with over 80% as singletons.

Sequencing used CD8+ T cells from PBMCs. The source is a human donor with multiple sclerosis. The chain employs TRBV20-1 and TRBJ2-5; D is uncertain. CDR3: CSARDLTETNGLFQETQYF. The CDR3 region has the DNA TGCAGTGCTAGAGATCTTACGGAGACAAATGGCTTATTCCAAGAGACCCAGTACTTC.